Below are 21 T cell receptor beta chains sequenced from a single sample in a study of CXCR3-negative and CXCR3-positive naive CD8 T cells. Their cognate antigens are unknown. Preparation of TRB cDNA libraries relied on 5' RACE carrying UMI labels. For each CDR3 protein, TCRdb gives one entry from its re-call of the 5' RACE reads, without DNA. This sample contains roughly 7,000 distinct CDR3 sequences. Study outcomes and limitations: Naive cells with CXCR3 showed TRB CDR3s that were more hydrophobic than those in CXCR3-negative naive cells.

Sequenced input: naive CXCR3+ CD8+ T cells from blood. Subset of the sample: CD45RO-CCR7+CD27+CD95- naive CD8+ T cells expressing CXCR3 (TNR3+). These receptors all stem from a human donor in good health. Some clones in this sample may be carry-over from other donors' samples.

This clonotype shows up as medium-sized by frequency. The V call is TRBV10-3, the J call TRBJ2-7. The CDR3 sequence is 14 residues long. Germline V gives CDR1 ENHRY, CDR2 SYGVKD. CDR3: CAISDSDRSYEQYF.

The V and J genes are TRBV11-3 and TRBJ2-1; TCRdb's D call of TRBD1 is untestable without DNA. CDR3 length equals 16 residues. The germline V gene encodes CDR1 SGHNT and CDR2 YENEEA. CDR3 loop: CASSTDRDPEANEQFF. The full variable domain, with the rest looked up from reference TRBV11-3 and TRBJ2-1, is EAGVVQSPRYKIIEKKQPVAFWCNPISGHNTLYWYLQNLGQGPELLIRYENEEAVDDSQLPKDRFSAERLKGVDSTLKIQPAELGDSAVYLCASSTDRDPEANEQFFGPGTRLTVL.

This clonotype is labeled medium-sized based on frequency. This chain links TRBV5-5 with TRBJ2-3; the D call of TRBD1 rests on TCRdb alone, since no DNA is present to check it. Per the germline V gene, CDR1 is SGHKS and CDR2 is YYEKEE (reference sequence). This CDR3 spans 15 amino acids. This chain's CDR3 is CASSDRDRETDTQYF.

V gene TRBV28 combines with J gene TRBJ1-4; TCRdb selects TRBD1, and the lack of DNA leaves this call unchecked. Looked up from germline, CDR1 is MDHEN and CDR2 is SYDVKM. This CDR3 comprises 15 residues. The CDR3 is CASITRNSGAEKLFF.

This clonotype is deemed medium-sized by its frequency. This chain joins TRBV29-1 and TRBJ1-1. The V gene's germline CDR1 is SQVTM and CDR2 ANQGSEA. This CDR3 has 13 residues. CDR3 amino acids: CSVDGGANTEAFF.

The V call is TRBV13, the J call TRBJ2-7. The germline V gene encodes CDR1 PRHDT and CDR2 FYEKMQ (reference sequence). This CDR3 is 14 amino acids long. The CDR3 region is CASSLGSSYYEQYF. The complete variable domain, with remaining parts taken from reference TRBV13 and TRBJ2-7, reads AAGVIQSPRHLIKEKRETATLKCYPIPRHDTVYWYQQGPGQDPQFLISFYEKMQSDKGSIPDRFSAQQFSDYHSELNMSSLELGDSALYFCASSLGSSYYEQYFGPGTRLTVT.

J is TRBJ2-5 and V is TRBV4-1. Germline values: CDR1 MGHRA, CDR2 YSYEKL. This CDR3 contains 14 residues. CDR3 loop: CASSPATYQETQYF.

The rearrangement links TRBV7-2 to TRBJ2-7; TCRdb lists TRBD2, though no DNA is available to test this call. The CDR3 sequence is 15 residues long. Germline V lookup: CDR1 SGHTA, CDR2 FQGNSA. The chain's CDR3 is CASSFMTSPYYEQYF.

The V and J genes are TRBV11-2 and TRBJ2-7; the D call from TCRdb, TRBD1, cannot be confirmed without DNA. The V gene's germline CDR1 is SGHAT and CDR2 FQNNGV. This CDR3 contains 15 residues. CDR3 sequence: CASSLVWDRGDEQYF.

Frequency places this clonotype as medium-sized. J is TRBJ2-7 and V is TRBV29-1; the D call from TCRdb, TRBD1, cannot be confirmed without DNA. Germline loops: CDR1 SQVTM, CDR2 ANQGSEA. The CDR3 has 12 amino acids. CDR3 loop: CSVVWTNYEQYF.

This clonotype is deemed medium-sized (0.01 to 0.1%) by its frequency. V is TRBV5-6 and J is TRBJ2-7. Germline lookup yields CDR1 SGHDT and CDR2 YYEEEE. The CDR3 has 13 amino acids. The CDR3 reads CASSSGQIYEQYF.

The V gene is TRBV29-1, the J gene TRBJ1-5. The germline CDR1 and CDR2 sequences are SQVTM and ANQGSEA. CDR3 length equals 14 residues. CDR3 in amino acids: CSVDTGDDNQPQHF.

Measured by frequency, this clonotype is medium-sized. The V gene is TRBV20-1, the J gene TRBJ2-7; TCRdb picks TRBD2, but there is no DNA to check that call. The CDR3 runs 16 residues. CDR1 and CDR2 (germline): DFQATT, SNEGSKA (reference sequence). The CDR3: CSANHAGKTQTYEQYF.

The rearrangement joins TRBV6-6 to TRBJ1-2; TCRdb selects TRBD1, and the lack of DNA leaves this call unchecked. This CDR3 has 16 residues. CDR1 and CDR2 from the germline V gene are MNHNY and SVGAGI (reference sequence). The chain's CDR3 is CASSHNAPGQNYGYTF.

V and J are TRBV12-3 or TRBV12-4 and TRBJ2-1; TCRdb's D call, TRBD2, is unchecked because there is no DNA. The CDR3 is made up of 15 amino acids. The CDR3 sequence is CASSLSSGTYNEQFF.

The chain employs TRBV6-5 and TRBJ2-5; checking the TCRdb D call of TRBD2 is not possible without DNA. CDR1 is MNHEY and CDR2 is SVGAGI in the germline V gene. CDR3 size: 15 residues. This chain's CDR3 is CASSRTSGVQETQYF.

CDR3 amino acids: CASSLYTSGTEAFF. This chain joins TRBV7-9 and TRBJ1-1; TCRdb outputs TRBD1, but without DNA this stays unchecked. Germline V lookup: CDR1 SEHNR, CDR2 FQNEAQ (reference sequence). The CDR3 consists of 14 residues.

This chain joins TRBV29-1 and TRBJ2-3; TCRdb outputs TRBD1, but without DNA this stays unchecked. From germline, CDR1 is SQVTM and CDR2 ANQGSEA. This CDR3 is built from 12 residues. The CDR3 loop reads CSVVPGPDTQYF.

Judged by frequency, this clonotype is medium-sized. This chain connects TRBV29-1 to TRBJ2-1; absent DNA, TCRdb's TRBD1 call cannot be checked. The CDR3 has 15 residues. Germline CDR1 is SQVTM and CDR2 is ANQGSEA. CDR3 protein: CSVDTPGTGYNEQFF.

This clonotype is medium-sized by frequency. The rearrangement joins TRBV29-1 to TRBJ2-7; TCRdb calls TRBD2, which cannot be checked without DNA. The CDR3 is 12 residues long. Germline V lookup: CDR1 SQVTM, CDR2 ANQGSEA. The CDR3: CSVGASGYEQYF.

J is TRBJ2-1 and V is TRBV20-1; as DNA is missing, the TRBD1 call by TCRdb cannot be tested. CDR1 and CDR2 (germline): DFQATT, SNEGSKA (reference sequence). The CDR3 sequence is 16 residues long. CDR3: CSAREGGGSSYNEQFF.